One sample yielded the 9 T cell receptor beta chains listed below, sequenced in a study of OX40 agonist ivuxolimab in advanced cancers. The method was immunoSEQ multiplex PCR; TCRdb's version includes in-frame clones alone and lacks a portion of them. The profile shows tens of thousands of clones, 86% of them singletons. Specimen: CD4+ or CD8+ T cells sorted from blood, collected in a trial of the OX40 agonist ivuxolimab. These receptors all come from an adult with an advanced solid tumor such as melanoma, head and neck, liver or kidney cancer.

V and J are TRBV5-1 and TRBJ2-1, with TRBD2 identical over 8 bases. V was clipped by 7 bases and J by 5 bases; unmatched bases: 5. Germline CDR1 reads SGHRS; CDR2 reads YFSETQ. The CDR3 runs 13 residues. For the CDR3, the DNA is TGCGCCAGCTTTCGAGCGGGGGACAATGAGCAGTTCTTC. The encoded protein is CASFRAGDNEQFF.

The V gene is TRBV27, the J gene TRBJ1-2; D unresolved. This CDR3 has 12 residues. V was cut by 4 bases and J by 8 bases, with 11 bases left in between. The germline V gene encodes CDR1 MNHEY and CDR2 SMNVEV (reference sequence). Here the CDR3 reads CASSSPNGGYTF. The CDR3 DNA is TGTGCCAGCAGTTCCCCCAACGGGGGCTACACCTTC.

The J gene is TRBJ2-3, the V gene TRBV10-1, with D maybe TRBD1 (5 bases). The CDR3 is 16 amino acids. The germline gives CDR1 WNHNN, CDR2 SYGVQD (reference sequence). V lost 5 bases to trimming and J lost 2 bases, with 17 bases between them. The CDR3 bases are TGCGCCAGCAGTAGGGGTGGGCTAACGCACACAGATACGCAGTATTTT. Its protein product is CASSRGGLTHTDTQYF.

The genes are TRBV10-3 and TRBJ1-4; a weak D match, TRBD1 (5 bases). The CDR3 contains 15 residues. Per germline, CDR1 ENHRY and CDR2 SYGVKD. The V and J ends lost 5 bases and 7 bases respectively, with 17 bases between them. The CDR3 loop reads CAISRSGQGAEKLFF. For the CDR3, the DNA is TGTGCCATCAGTAGATCAGGGCAGGGTGCTGAAAAACTGTTTTTT.

The chain uses TRBV7-9 and TRBJ2-2, with 10 bases identical to TRBD1. Germline CDR1 reads SEHNR; CDR2 reads FQNEAQ (reference sequence). V lost 6 bases and J lost 4; bases outside the gene matches: 5. The CDR3 length is 15 residues. CDR3 DNA sequence: TGTGCCAGCAGATGGGGACAGGGGTCCACCGGGGAGCTGTTTTTT. It translates to CASRWGQGSTGELFF.

J is TRBJ2-3 and V is TRBV6-5, with D unresolved. Germline V gene data show CDR1 as MNHEY and CDR2 as SVGAGI. The CDR3 covers 12 residues. V was cut by 6 bases and J by 8 bases, with 12 bases left in between. The DNA for the CDR3 is TGTGCCAGCAGCCTAGTCCCCGGTACGCAGTATTTT. This codes for CASSLVPGTQYF.

This clone was seen only once. The chain uses TRBV28 and TRBJ1-3; D not resolved. Per the germline V gene, CDR1 is MDHEN and CDR2 is SYDVKM. The CDR3 loop spans 14 amino acids. V was shortened by 5 bases and J by 0 bases, with 8 bases between the two germline ends. CDR3 amino acids: CASSVRDSGNTIYF. The CDR3, as DNA: TGTGCCAGCAGTGTTAGAGACTCTGGAAACACCATATATTTT.

This rearrangement joins TRBV9 to TRBJ1-5; D is unclear. V was trimmed by 0 bases and J by 4 bases, leaving 8 bases between them. The CDR3 runs 14 residues. The V gene's germline CDR1 is SGDLS and CDR2 YYNGEE. This CDR3 is CASSVAADNQPQHF. The DNA of the CDR3 is TGTGCCAGCAGCGTAGCAGCGGATAATCAGCCCCAGCATTTT.

About this clone: Mismatch with germline at one junction end may stem from a read error. This CDR3 is CASSITTSGSFPFF. CDR3 DNA: TGCGCCAGCAGCATTACAACTAGCGGGAGTTTCCCCTTCTTC. The chain is built from TRBV5-1 and TRBJ2-7; the match to TRBD2 covers 11 bases. This CDR3 has 14 amino acids. Germline V CDR1 and CDR2: SGHRS, YFSETQ.